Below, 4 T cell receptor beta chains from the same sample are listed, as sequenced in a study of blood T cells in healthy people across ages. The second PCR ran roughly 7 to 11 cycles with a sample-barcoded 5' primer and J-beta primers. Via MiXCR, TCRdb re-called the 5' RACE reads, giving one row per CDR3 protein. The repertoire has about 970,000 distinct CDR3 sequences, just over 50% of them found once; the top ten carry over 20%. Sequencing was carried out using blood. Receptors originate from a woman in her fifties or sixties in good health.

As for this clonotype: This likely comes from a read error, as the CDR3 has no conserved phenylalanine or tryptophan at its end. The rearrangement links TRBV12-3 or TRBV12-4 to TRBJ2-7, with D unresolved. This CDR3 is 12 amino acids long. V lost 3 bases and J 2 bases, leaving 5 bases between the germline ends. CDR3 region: CASSFKAYEQYL. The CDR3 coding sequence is TGTGCCAGCAGTTTTAAAGCCTACGAGCAGTACCTC.

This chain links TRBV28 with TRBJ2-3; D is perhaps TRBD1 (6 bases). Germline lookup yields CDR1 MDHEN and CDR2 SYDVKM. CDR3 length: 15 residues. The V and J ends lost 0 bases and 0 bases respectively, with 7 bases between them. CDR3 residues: CASSLWTGSTDTQYF. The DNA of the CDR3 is TGTGCCAGCAGTTTATGGACAGGTAGCACAGATACGCAGTATTTT.

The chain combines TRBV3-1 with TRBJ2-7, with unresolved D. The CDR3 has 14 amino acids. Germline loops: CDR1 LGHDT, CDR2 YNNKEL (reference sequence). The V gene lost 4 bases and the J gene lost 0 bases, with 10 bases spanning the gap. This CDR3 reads CASSRGYSSYEQYF. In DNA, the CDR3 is TGTGCCAGCAGCCGGGGATATAGCTCCTACGAGCAGTACTTC.

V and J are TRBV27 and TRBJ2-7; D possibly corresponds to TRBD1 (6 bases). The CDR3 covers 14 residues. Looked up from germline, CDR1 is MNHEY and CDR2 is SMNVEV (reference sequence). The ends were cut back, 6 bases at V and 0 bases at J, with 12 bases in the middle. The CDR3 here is CASRGQILSYEQYF. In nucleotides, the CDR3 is TGTGCCAGCAGAGGACAGATTCTCTCCTACGAGCAGTACTTC.